This is a list of T cell receptor beta chains from one sample in a study of shared clonotypes between healthy human individuals. Profiled with immunoSEQ multiplex PCR; TCRdb holds only in-frame clones, not every one. This repertoire shows under 1,100,000 clones, 65% to 80% found once; its top ten account for approximately 1.3%. The material sequenced was memory CD4+ T cells sorted from blood. Source of these receptors: a man aged 18 to 35 in good health. Both conserved end residues are part of each CDR3. Each record gives: D gene, clone size, V gene, J gene, CDR3 protein, CDR3 DNA. D genes are given only for firm matches. Size values are once, few and many counts, or a class for expanded clones, and some rows have none.

D gene: -
clone size: -
V gene: TRBV29-1
J gene: TRBJ2-5
CDR3 protein: CSVMTLGSQETQYF
CDR3 DNA: TGCAGCGTTATGACTCTGGGGAGCCAAGAGACCCAGTACTTC

D gene: -
clone size: -
V gene: TRBV18
J gene: TRBJ2-5
CDR3 protein: CASSPPQETQYF
CDR3 DNA: TGTGCCAGCTCACCTCCACAAGAGACCCAGTACTTC

D gene: TRBD2
clone size: once
V gene: TRBV19
J gene: TRBJ2-5
CDR3 protein: CASSPNSGGAQSQYF
CDR3 DNA: TGTGCCAGTAGTCCCAATAGCGGGGGGGCCCAAAGCCAGTACTTC

D gene: -
clone size: -
V gene: TRBV6-6
J gene: TRBJ2-3
CDR3 protein: CATLSTDTQYF
CDR3 DNA: TGTGCCACCCTAAGCACAGATACGCAGTATTTT

D gene: TRBD2
clone size: -
V gene: TRBV5-1
J gene: TRBJ2-3
CDR3 protein: CASSLEERGGPDTQYF
CDR3 DNA: TGCGCCAGCAGCTTGGAAGAGCGGGGGGGCCCGGATACGCAGTATTTT

D gene: -
clone size: -
V gene: TRBV2
J gene: TRBJ2-3
CDR3 protein: CASKGEASRDDTQYF
CDR3 DNA: TGTGCCAGCAAGGGGGAAGCATCGAGGGATGATACGCAGTATTTT

D gene: TRBD1
clone size: few
V gene: TRBV29-1
J gene: TRBJ2-1
CDR3 protein: CSVGRQGNEQFF
CDR3 DNA: TGCAGCGTGGGGCGACAGGGGAATGAGCAGTTCTTC

D gene: -
clone size: -
V gene: TRBV2
J gene: TRBJ2-7
CDR3 protein: CASSVGTLSYEQYF
CDR3 DNA: TGTGCCAGCAGTGTAGGGACGCTTTCCTACGAGCAGTACTTC

D gene: -
clone size: -
V gene: TRBV5-1
J gene: TRBJ2-5
CDR3 protein: CASSSNPSDQETQYF
CDR3 DNA: TGCGCCAGCAGCTCGAACCCGTCCGACCAAGAGACCCAGTACTTC

D gene: -
clone size: -
V gene: TRBV21-1
J gene: TRBJ1-4
CDR3 protein: CARKHPPRGEKLFF
CDR3 DNA: TGTGCCAGGAAACATCCTCCCAGAGGGGAAAAACTGTTTTTT

D gene: TRBD2
clone size: few
V gene: TRBV7-6
J gene: TRBJ2-1
CDR3 protein: CASSSLAGSIYNEQFF
CDR3 DNA: TGTGCCAGCAGCTCTCTAGCGGGGTCCATCTACAATGAGCAGTTCTTC

D gene: TRBD1
clone size: -
V gene: TRBV15
J gene: TRBJ2-3
CDR3 protein: CATSDPGTGSIDTQYF
CDR3 DNA: TGTGCCACCAGCGACCCGGGGACAGGGTCCATAGATACGCAGTATTTT

D gene: -
clone size: -
V gene: TRBV5-1
J gene: TRBJ1-2
CDR3 protein: CASSLGDVNYGYTF
CDR3 DNA: TGCGCCAGCAGCTTGGGAGACGTGAACTATGGCTACACCTTC

D gene: TRBD1
clone size: -
V gene: TRBV2
J gene: TRBJ1-1
CDR3 protein: CATSTTGRRAEAFF
CDR3 DNA: TGTGCCACATCTACGACAGGGCGGAGGGCTGAAGCTTTCTTT

D gene: -
clone size: -
V gene: TRBV18
J gene: TRBJ1-1
CDR3 protein: CASSVQAPPNTEAFF
CDR3 DNA: TGTGCCAGCTCAGTACAGGCACCTCCCAACACTGAAGCTTTCTTT

D gene: -
clone size: -
V gene: TRBV29-1
J gene: TRBJ1-1
CDR3 protein: CSADRTGNTEAFF
CDR3 DNA: TGCAGCGCCGACCGGACGGGGAACACTGAAGCTTTCTTT

D gene: -
clone size: -
V gene: TRBV27
J gene: TRBJ1-1
CDR3 protein: CASIPWTGGNTEAFF
CDR3 DNA: TGTGCCAGCATCCCTTGGACGGGAGGGAACACTGAAGCTTTCTTT

D gene: -
clone size: -
V gene: TRBV29-1
J gene: TRBJ1-1
CDR3 protein: CSVVPGPTEAFF
CDR3 DNA: TGCAGCGTTGTTCCCGGGCCCACTGAAGCTTTCTTT

D gene: -
clone size: once
V gene: TRBV6-4
J gene: TRBJ2-3
CDR3 protein: CASREGSMISTDTQYF
CDR3 DNA: TGTGCCAGCAGGGAGGGAAGTATGATTAGCACAGATACGCAGTATTTT

D gene: -
clone size: once
V gene: TRBV30
J gene: TRBJ1-3
CDR3 protein: CAWSVGRMGNTIYF
CDR3 DNA: TGTGCCTGGAGTGTAGGGAGGATGGGAAACACCATATATTTT

D gene: TRBD2
clone size: -
V gene: TRBV4-2
J gene: TRBJ2-5
CDR3 protein: CASRSSGGARETQYF
CDR3 DNA: TGTGCCAGCAGATCTAGCGGGGGGGCCCGGGAGACCCAGTACTTC

D gene: -
clone size: -
V gene: TRBV29-1
J gene: TRBJ2-7
CDR3 protein: CSVRAVLSLQSNEQYF
CDR3 DNA: TGCAGCGTCCGGGCCGTTCTGTCCCTCCAAAGCAACGAGCAGTACTTC

D gene: -
clone size: -
V gene: TRBV5-5
J gene: TRBJ2-7
CDR3 protein: CASSLGQSSSYEQYF
CDR3 DNA: TGTGCCAGCAGCTTAGGACAGTCAAGCTCCTACGAGCAGTACTTC

D gene: -
clone size: -
V gene: TRBV5-1
J gene: TRBJ1-2
CDR3 protein: CASSLGSSGYTF
CDR3 DNA: TGCGCCAGCAGCTTGGGATCCAGTGGCTACACCTTC

D gene: -
clone size: -
V gene: TRBV11-2
J gene: TRBJ1-1
CDR3 protein: CASSLAGTGEAFF
CDR3 DNA: TGTGCCAGCAGCTTAGCAGGGACCGGTGAAGCTTTCTTT

D gene: -
clone size: -
V gene: TRBV19
J gene: TRBJ2-1
CDR3 protein: CASSPGRVYKDEQFF
CDR3 DNA: TGTGCCAGTAGCCCGGGACGGGTCTACAAGGATGAGCAGTTCTTC

D gene: -
clone size: -
V gene: TRBV14
J gene: TRBJ1-3
CDR3 protein: CASSQPGTSGNTIYF
CDR3 DNA: TGTGCCAGCAGCCAACCGGGGACCTCTGGAAACACCATATATTTT

D gene: TRBD2
clone size: -
V gene: TRBV6-1
J gene: TRBJ2-7
CDR3 protein: CASSPGTSTYEQYF
CDR3 DNA: TGTGCCAGCAGCCCCGGGACTAGTACCTACGAGCAGTACTTC

D gene: TRBD1
clone size: -
V gene: TRBV19
J gene: TRBJ1-3
CDR3 protein: CASRAGTGAGNTIYF
CDR3 DNA: TGTGCCAGCCGAGCCGGGACAGGGGCCGGAAACACCATATATTTT

D gene: -
clone size: -
V gene: TRBV27
J gene: TRBJ2-6
CDR3 protein: CASSYTVSTGSGANVLTF
CDR3 DNA: TGTGCCAGCAGTTACACAGTGTCAACGGGATCTGGGGCCAACGTCCTGACTTTC

D gene: TRBD1
clone size: -
V gene: TRBV6-1
J gene: TRBJ2-7
CDR3 protein: CASSDGVWDRVHEQYF
CDR3 DNA: TGTGCCAGCAGTGATGGTGTTTGGGACAGGGTCCACGAGCAGTACTTC

D gene: TRBD2
clone size: -
V gene: TRBV11-2
J gene: TRBJ2-4
CDR3 protein: CASGGGPGKNIQYF
CDR3 DNA: TGTGCCAGCGGCGGGGGGCCGGGCAAAAACATTCAGTACTTC

D gene: -
clone size: -
V gene: TRBV5-6
J gene: TRBJ2-4
CDR3 protein: CASSPQAGTKYF
CDR3 DNA: TGTGCCAGCAGCCCCCAGGCAGGTACAAAGTACTTC